This T cell receptor beta chain was sequenced for a study of T cells in tumors after PD-1 blockade. Background on the study: Patients had no prior checkpoint blockade, systemic immunosuppressants, or anti-cancer therapy within 4 weeks. A subset received ongoing vismodegib 150 mg daily alongside anti-PD-1 therapy. Mean per blood sample: about 110,000 templates (about 24,000-280,000), some 36,000 unique clonotypes. Study observations and caveats: Approximately 43% of tumor TCR clonotypes were also found in blood.

Trimming shortened V by 4 bases and J by 3 bases, and 7 bases separated the two germline ends. CDR3 length: 13 residues. Germline CDR1 and CDR2: SNHLY and FYNNEI. Here immunoSEQ multiplex PCR was the method, and the copy in TCRdb shows in-frame clones only, minus some. The table includes roughly 49,000 clones, roughly 80% detected once. Note on this clone: No antigen is known for it.

Sequences were derived from PBMCs, sampled before anti-PD-1 treatment. V is TRBV2 and J is TRBJ1-5; unclear D gene. This receptor was taken from a human donor with basal cell carcinoma. In nucleotides, the CDR3 is TGTGCCAGCAGTGGACTGCTCAATCAGCCCCAGCATTTT. It translates to CASSGLLNQPQHF. The full variable domain, completed using reference TRBV2 and TRBJ1-5, is EPEVTQTPSHQVTQMGQEVILRCVPISNHLYFYWYRQILGQKVEFLVSFYNNEISEKSEIFDDQFSVERPDGSNFTLKIRSTKLEDSAMYFCASSGLLNQPQHFGDGTRLSIL.